One sample yielded the 32 T cell receptor beta chains listed below, sequenced in a study of cytomegalovirus exposure and HLA in healthy donors. Primers: 60 Vbeta forward and 13 Jbeta reverse. Using immunoSEQ multiplex PCR, the repertoire was profiled, and TCRdb retains in-frame clones only, with some absent. The sample records 110,000 or so clones, roughly four fifths being singletons. The sample comprised PBMCs. Every receptor here comes from a woman aged 18-29 years in good health and CMV-seronegative.

The genes are TRBV27 and TRBJ1-2; 8 bases fit TRBD1. The CDR3 totals 13 residues. The V and J ends lost 6 bases and 7 bases, in that order; junction bases with no gene match: 7. Germline loops: CDR1 MNHEY, CDR2 SMNVEV (reference sequence). CDR3 residues: CASSRAGGVGYTF. The DNA of the CDR3 is TGTGCCAGCAGCAGGGCAGGGGGCGTTGGCTACACCTTC.

The chain joins TRBV5-6 to TRBJ2-7; D is unclear. The germline V gene encodes CDR1 SGHDT and CDR2 YYEEEE. The V end lost 4 bases, the J end lost 0 bases, and 11 bases lay between the germline ends. The CDR3 covers 14 residues. The CDR3 loop reads CASSKTGSSYEQYV. DNA for the CDR3: TGTGCCAGCAGCAAGACTGGCAGCTCCTACGAGCAGTACGTC.

V usage is TRBV5-1 and J usage is TRBJ1-1; D is perhaps TRBD1 (5 bases). CDR3 size: 14 residues. Looked up from germline, CDR1 is SGHRS and CDR2 is YFSETQ. With 1 base removed from V and 2 bases from J, the gap between germline ends came to 9 bases. Here the CDR3 reads CASSLRGGNTEAFF. DNA of the CDR3: TGCGCCAGCAGCTTGAGGGGTGGTAACACTGAAGCTTTCTTT.

The rearrangement links TRBV27 to TRBJ2-7, with D maybe TRBD1 (5 bases). The length of the CDR3 is 13 residues. The germline CDR1 and CDR2 sequences are MNHEY and SMNVEV (reference sequence). V was cut by 3 bases and J by 2 bases, with 8 bases left in between. The CDR3 here is CASSFSRAYEQYF. CDR3 coding DNA: TGTGCCAGCAGTTTCTCCAGGGCCTACGAGCAGTACTTC.

J is TRBJ2-1 and V is TRBV10-3, with TRBD1 matching over 8 bases. J gave up 6 bases and V 9 bases, and 10 bases lay outside the gene matches. Germline V CDR1 and CDR2: ENHRY, SYGVKD. The CDR3 has 14 residues. The CDR3 coding sequence is TGTGCCATTGCACCAGGGACAGGAAGCAATGAGCAGTTCTTC. This translates into CAIAPGTGSNEQFF.

The J gene is TRBJ1-5, the V gene TRBV6-6; 11 nucleotides align to TRBD1. Germline CDR1 reads MNHNY; CDR2 reads SVGAGI (reference sequence). V lost 3 bases to trimming and J lost 5 bases; unmatched junction nucleotides: 6. This CDR3 has 16 amino acids. In DNA, the CDR3 is TGTGCCAGCAGTTATCGGGACAGGGGGTCAGATCAGCCCCAGCATTTT. Its translation is CASSYRDRGSDQPQHF.

The rearrangement uses TRBV14 and TRBJ2-2; D perhaps matches TRBD1 (6 bases). Trimming pared 1 base from V and 2 bases from J, leaving 14 bases between. CDR3 size: 17 residues. CDR1 is SGHDN, CDR2 FVKESK, per germline. The CDR3 bases are TGTGCCAGCAGCCAAGGAACCGGGACACCCAACACCGGGGAGCTGTTTTTT. The encoded protein is CASSQGTGTPNTGELFF.

The chain employs TRBV19 and TRBJ1-1, with TRBD1 as a possible D gene (6 bases). Germline V gene data show CDR1 as LNHDA and CDR2 as SQIVND (reference sequence). V lost 7 bases, J lost 0 bases, and 12 bases lay in between. This CDR3 has 14 residues. The CDR3 DNA reads as TGTGCCAGTACCGCCCAGGGGATGAACACTGAAGCTTTCTTT. It is translated as CASTAQGMNTEAFF. The full variable domain, its missing parts supplied by reference TRBV19 and TRBJ1-1, is DGGITQSPKYLFRKEGQNVTLSCEQNLNHDAMYWYRQDPGQGLRLIYYSQIVNDFQKGDIAEGYSVSREKKESFPLTVTSAQKNPTAFYLCASTAQGMNTEAFFGQGTRLTVV.

This sequence joins TRBV6-1 and TRBJ2-7; 10 positions match TRBD1. The germline CDR1 and CDR2 sequences are MNHNS and SASEGT. V dropped 11 bases and J dropped 7; count of bases not matched to a gene: 8. The CDR3 extends over 12 amino acids. The CDR3 here is CAGRQGAEEQYV. The DNA of the CDR3 is TGTGCCGGAAGACAGGGGGCGGAGGAGCAGTACGTC.

This chain connects TRBV19 to TRBJ2-1; 8 bases agree with TRBD2. The trim removed 5 bases at V and 6 bases at J, leaving 12 bases unmatched. The CDR3 is 16 residues long. Germline CDR1 reads LNHDA; CDR2 reads SQIVND (reference sequence). CDR3 sequence: CASSSLGAGVSNEQFF. The CDR3 nucleotides read TGTGCCAGTAGTTCCCTGGGAGCGGGAGTATCCAATGAGCAGTTCTTC.

V gene TRBV29-1 combines with J gene TRBJ1-2, with a tentative D call TRBD1 (5 bases). The germline CDR1 and CDR2 sequences are SQVTM and ANQGSEA. Trimming stripped 4 bases from V and 2 bases from J, with 8 bases between. There are 12 residues in the CDR3. In DNA form, the CDR3 reads TGCAGCGTTGGCGCAGGGAACTATGGCTACACCTTC. It specifies CSVGAGNYGYTF.

The chain joins TRBV13 to TRBJ2-1; 8 nucleotides line up with TRBD2. V shed 3 bases and J 5 bases; nucleotides not matched to a gene: 6. The CDR3 is 15 amino acids. Germline V gene lookup returns CDR1 PRHDT and CDR2 FYEKMQ (reference sequence). The CDR3 region has the DNA TGTGCCAGCAGCTTCTCCGGGAGGGCCCACAATGAGCAGTTCTTC. Translated: CASSFSGRAHNEQFF.

In nucleotides, the CDR3 is TGTGCCAGCAGATCCACAGGGACTAGCGGAGGATACGAGCAGTACGTC. Encoded protein: CASRSTGTSGGYEQYV. The V gene is TRBV28, the J gene TRBJ2-7; 11 bases are a match to TRBD2. This CDR3 spans 16 amino acids. With 6 bases clipped from V and 4 bases from J, the junction kept 11 bases outside the gene matches. The germline gives CDR1 MDHEN, CDR2 SYDVKM.

The chain has TRBV6-1 and TRBJ1-4; D is uncertain. The CDR3 has 14 residues. V gave up 6 bases and J gave up 8 bases, with 16 bases separating them. Germline lookup yields CDR1 MNHNS and CDR2 SASEGT. CDR3 nucleotides: TGTGCCAGCAGCGAGCCGGGAGAGATGGAAAAACTGTTTTTT. Amino acids: CASSEPGEMEKLFF.

The chain combines TRBV27 with TRBJ1-1; 8 bases map to TRBD1. Trimming at V came to 3 bases and at J to 5 bases, leaving 5 bases not matched to a gene. The CDR3 covers 14 residues. CDR1 is MNHEY and CDR2 is SMNVEV in the germline V gene (reference sequence). The DNA of the CDR3 is TGTGCCAGCAGTTTGACAGGGGAGGTAACTGAAGCTTTCTTT. Residues: CASSLTGEVTEAFF.

The V gene is TRBV19, the J gene TRBJ1-1, with 9 bases matching TRBD1. The CDR3 length is 13 residues. From germline, CDR1 is LNHDA and CDR2 SQIVND (reference sequence). V lost 4 bases and J lost 6; bases outside the gene matches: 3. This CDR3 is CASSTDRGSEAFF. The CDR3 DNA is TGTGCCAGTAGTACCGACAGGGGGTCTGAAGCTTTCTTT. Using reference TRBV19 and TRBJ1-1 for the parts outside the CDR3, the full variable domain is DGGITQSPKYLFRKEGQNVTLSCEQNLNHDAMYWYRQDPGQGLRLIYYSQIVNDFQKGDIAEGYSVSREKKESFPLTVTSAQKNPTAFYLCASSTDRGSEAFFGQGTRLTVV.

This sequence joins TRBV28 and TRBJ1-2, with a weak D call TRBD1 (5 bases). V was cut by 7 bases and J by 11 bases, with 17 bases left in between. The germline V gene encodes CDR1 MDHEN and CDR2 SYDVKM. The CDR3 extends over 12 amino acids. The CDR3 sequence is CASTISGGLYTF. For the CDR3, the DNA is TGTGCCAGCACCATCTCCGGGGGGTTGTACACCTTC.

In DNA form, the CDR3 reads TGTGCCAGCAGCCTCCGGACAGGTTATAGCAATCAGCCCCAGCATTTT. Amino acids: CASSLRTGYSNQPQHF. V usage is TRBV7-8 and J usage is TRBJ1-5, with 7 bases that match TRBD1. The CDR3 totals 16 residues. V shed 5 bases and J 0 bases; nucleotides not matched to a gene: 7. Per germline, CDR1 SGHVS and CDR2 FQNEAQ.

V gene TRBV19 combines with J gene TRBJ1-2, with a weak D call TRBD1 (5 bases). Trimming left V 9 bases short and J 2 bases short, with 10 bases between. The CDR3 extends over 12 amino acids. The germline CDR1 and CDR2 sequences are LNHDA and SQIVND (reference sequence). As DNA, the CDR3 is TGTGCCAGCAACAGGTTCAACTATGGCTACACCTTC. Its translation: CASNRFNYGYTF.

The chain couples TRBV29-1 to TRBJ2-5, with D possibly matching TRBD2 (5 bases). The germline V gene encodes CDR1 SQVTM and CDR2 ANQGSEA. This CDR3 has 13 amino acids. Trimming took off 4 bases at V and 4 bases at J, with 13 bases between the two ends. CDR3 bases: TGCAGCGTTGGCAGGTCGGGAAGAGAGACCCAGTACTTC. Translating gives CSVGRSGRETQYF.

The chain is built from TRBV28 and TRBJ2-2; 8 nucleotides agree with TRBD2. The CDR3 has 16 residues. The V gene's germline CDR1 is MDHEN and CDR2 SYDVKM. V trimming: 8 bases; J trimming: 4 bases; junction bases outside the gene matches: 12. CDR3 DNA sequence: TGTGCCAGCGGTAACCAGCGGGAGTGGCGCACCGGGGAGCTGTTTTTT. It is translated as CASGNQREWRTGELFF.

This sequence joins TRBV6-1 and TRBJ1-2; no clear D gene. Trimming took 0 bases from V and 7 from J, leaving 9 bases between them. In germline, CDR1 is MNHNS, CDR2 SASEGT. This CDR3 spans 13 amino acids. Here the CDR3 reads CASSEARGSGYTF. In DNA, the CDR3 is TGTGCCAGCAGTGAAGCTCGTGGGAGTGGCTACACCTTC.

The chain combines TRBV4-1 with TRBJ2-1; tentatively, D is TRBD1 (5 bases). CDR1 and CDR2 (germline): MGHRA, YSYEKL. CDR3 length: 16 amino acids. The germline V and J ends were trimmed by 1 base and 6 bases, with 16 bases remaining between them. CDR3: CASSQAPTPTGNEQFF. The CDR3 DNA reads as TGCGCCAGCAGCCAAGCCCCGACCCCTACAGGCAATGAGCAGTTCTTC.

This clone was detected a few times. V and J are TRBV4-2 and TRBJ1-1; 9 bases fit TRBD1. The CDR3 contains 15 residues. V lost 0 bases, J lost 5 bases, and 4 bases stayed unmatched. Germline V gene data show CDR1 as LGHNA and CDR2 as YNFKEQ. CDR3 DNA: TGTGCCAGCAGCCAAGAAGGGACAGGGCGAACTGAAGCTTTCTTT. Residues: CASSQEGTGRTEAFF.

V is TRBV28 and J is TRBJ2-5, with 10 positions matching TRBD2. The CDR3 is 16 amino acids. Germline-derived CDR1 and CDR2 are MDHEN and SYDVKM. J lost 3 bases, V lost 3 bases, and 7 bases had no gene match. The CDR3 is CASSLTSGYLEETQYF. CDR3 DNA sequence: TGTGCCAGCAGTTTGACTAGCGGGTATCTTGAAGAGACCCAGTACTTC.

The CDR3 DNA is TGCGCCAGCAGTGACAGGGGGCTGAGGGGAGATACGCAGTATTTT. The encoded protein is CASSDRGLRGDTQYF. V usage is TRBV10-1 and J usage is TRBJ2-3; 8 positions agree with TRBD1. Germline CDR1 and CDR2: WNHNN and SYGVQD (reference sequence). V lost 3 bases to trimming and J lost 5 bases; unmatched junction nucleotides: 7. The CDR3 consists of 15 residues.

The chain carries TRBV28 and TRBJ2-5, with D maybe TRBD1 (8 bases). The CDR3 contains 13 residues. V was shortened by 6 bases and J by 3 bases, with 11 bases between the two germline ends. Germline V gene sequence: CDR1 MDHEN, CDR2 SYDVKM. Here the CDR3 reads CASRTGGEETQYF. DNA of the CDR3: TGTGCCAGCAGAACAGGGGGGGAAGAGACCCAGTACTTC.

The rearrangement uses TRBV25-1 and TRBJ1-1; D perhaps matches TRBD1 (5 bases). The CDR3 loop spans 13 amino acids. From germline, CDR1 is MGHDK and CDR2 SYGVNS. V lost 5 bases and J lost 1, with 8 bases in between. As DNA, the CDR3 is TGTGCCAGCAGTCCAGGGTCGAACACTGAAGCTTTCTTT. It translates to CASSPGSNTEAFF.

The chain employs TRBV4-1 and TRBJ2-1; D is perhaps TRBD2 (6 bases). V dropped 5 bases and J dropped 14 bases, with 19 bases sitting between them. The CDR3 covers 13 residues. Germline-derived CDR1 and CDR2 are MGHRA and YSYEKL. The CDR3 sequence: CASSEPRGAVKFF. CDR3 nucleotide sequence: TGCGCCAGCAGCGAACCCCGCGGGGCGGTAAAGTTCTTC.

The chain couples TRBV27 to TRBJ1-5; 8 bases fit TRBD1. CDR1 is MNHEY and CDR2 is SMNVEV in the germline V gene (reference sequence). This CDR3 is 15 amino acids long. After removal of 0 bases from V and 5 bases from J, the junction contained 3 bases not matched to a gene. The chain's CDR3 is CASSLSTGGDQPQHF. In DNA, the CDR3 is TGTGCCAGCAGTTTATCAACAGGGGGAGATCAGCCCCAGCATTTT.

The chain recombines TRBV21-1 with TRBJ2-1; TRBD1 is the table's D call, not checked against the DNA. TRBV21-1 corresponds to a pseudogene. The CDR3 covers 15 residues. The CDR3 loop reads CASSTGQGLNNEQFF. The CDR3 bases are TGTGCCAGCAGCACCGGACAGGGCCTAAACAATGAGCAGTTCTTC.

This chain joins TRBV5-6 and TRBJ2-1, with TRBD2 matching over 12 bases. CDR3 length equals 16 residues. V shed 4 bases and J 8 bases; nucleotides not matched to a gene: 10. Germline-derived CDR1 and CDR2 are SGHDT and YYEEEE. CDR3 region: CASSPPGLAGDHEQFF. DNA of the CDR3: TGTGCCAGCAGCCCTCCGGGACTAGCGGGTGACCATGAGCAGTTCTTC.